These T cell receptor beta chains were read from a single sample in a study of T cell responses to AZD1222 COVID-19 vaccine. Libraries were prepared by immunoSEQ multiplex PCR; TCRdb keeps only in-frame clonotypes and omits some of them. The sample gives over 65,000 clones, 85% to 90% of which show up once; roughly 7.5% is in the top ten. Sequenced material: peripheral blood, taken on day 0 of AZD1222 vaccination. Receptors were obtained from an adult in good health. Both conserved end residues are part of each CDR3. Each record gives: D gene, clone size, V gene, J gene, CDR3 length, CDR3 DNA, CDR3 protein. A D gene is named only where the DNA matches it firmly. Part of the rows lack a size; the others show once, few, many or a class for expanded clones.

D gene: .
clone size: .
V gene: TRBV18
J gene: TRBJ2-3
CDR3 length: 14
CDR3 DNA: TGTGCCAGCTCACCAATGGCGCAGGGGGATACGCAGTATTTT
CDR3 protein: CASSPMAQGDTQYF

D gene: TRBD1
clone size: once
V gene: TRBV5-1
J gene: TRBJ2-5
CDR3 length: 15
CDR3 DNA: TGCGCCAGCAGCAGCGGACAGGGGCTACTGGAGACCCAGTACTTC
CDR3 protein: CASSSGQGLLETQYF

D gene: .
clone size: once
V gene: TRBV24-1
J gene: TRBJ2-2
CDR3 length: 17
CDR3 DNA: TGTGCCACCAGTGATTTAGGGGCACTTGGGAACACCGGGGAGCTGTTTTTT
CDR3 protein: CATSDLGALGNTGELFF

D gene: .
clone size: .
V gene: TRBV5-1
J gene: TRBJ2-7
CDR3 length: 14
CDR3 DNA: TGCGCCAGCAGCTCAGGGACGTATTCCTACGAGCAGTACTTC
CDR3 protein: CASSSGTYSYEQYF

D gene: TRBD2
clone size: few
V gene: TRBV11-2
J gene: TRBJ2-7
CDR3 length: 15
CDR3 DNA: TGTGCCAGCAGCTTGGCGTCTAGCGGACCCTACGAGCAGTACTTC
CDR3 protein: CASSLASSGPYEQYF

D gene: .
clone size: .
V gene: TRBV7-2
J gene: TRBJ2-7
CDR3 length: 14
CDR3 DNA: TGTGCCAGCAGCTCCGGGCCCCCGCCTGACGAGCAGTACTTC
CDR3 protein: CASSSGPPPDEQYF

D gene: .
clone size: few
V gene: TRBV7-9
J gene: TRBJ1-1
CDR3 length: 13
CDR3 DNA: TGTGCCAGCAGCCAAACGTTGCTCACTGAAGCTTTCTTT
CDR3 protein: CASSQTLLTEAFF

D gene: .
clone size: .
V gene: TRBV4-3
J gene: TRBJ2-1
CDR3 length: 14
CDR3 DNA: TGCGCCAGCAGCCAAACGGAGACCTACAATGAGCAGTTCTTC
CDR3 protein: CASSQTETYNEQFF

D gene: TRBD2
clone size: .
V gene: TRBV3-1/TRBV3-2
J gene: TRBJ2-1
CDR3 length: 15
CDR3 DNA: TGTGCCAGCGGTAGCGGGACCCAATCTTACAATGAGCAGTTCTTC
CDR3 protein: CASGSGTQSYNEQFF

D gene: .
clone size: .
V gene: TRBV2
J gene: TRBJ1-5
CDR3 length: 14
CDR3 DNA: TGTGCCAGCAGTGATAGCCCGGGATCCCAGCCCCAGCATTTT
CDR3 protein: CASSDSPGSQPQHF

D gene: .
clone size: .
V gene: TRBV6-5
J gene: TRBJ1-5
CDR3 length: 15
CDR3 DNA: TGTGCCAGCAGCCCCACGAGGTGGAGCAATCAGCCCCAGCATTTT
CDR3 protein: CASSPTRWSNQPQHF

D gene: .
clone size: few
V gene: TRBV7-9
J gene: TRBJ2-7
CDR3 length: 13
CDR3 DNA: TGTGCCAGCAGCTTAGTTTTGAGCGAAGGGCAGTACTTC
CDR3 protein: CASSLVLSEGQYF

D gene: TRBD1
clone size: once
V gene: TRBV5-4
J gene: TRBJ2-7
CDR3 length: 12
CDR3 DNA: TGTGCCAGCAGCGTGGGGACAGACGAGCAGTACTTC
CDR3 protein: CASSVGTDEQYF

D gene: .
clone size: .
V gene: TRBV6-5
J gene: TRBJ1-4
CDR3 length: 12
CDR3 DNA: TGTGCCACCTTCGCACGGGCGGGGAAACTGTTTTTT
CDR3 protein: CATFARAGKLFF

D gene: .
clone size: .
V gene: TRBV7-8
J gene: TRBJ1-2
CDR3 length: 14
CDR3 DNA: TGTGCCAGCAGCCTCCCCACGGAGAACTATGGCTACACCTTC
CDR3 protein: CASSLPTENYGYTF

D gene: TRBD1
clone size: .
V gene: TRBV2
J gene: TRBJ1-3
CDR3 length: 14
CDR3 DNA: TGTGCCAGCAGTAGACAGGGTAGTGGAAACACCATATATTTT
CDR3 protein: CASSRQGSGNTIYF

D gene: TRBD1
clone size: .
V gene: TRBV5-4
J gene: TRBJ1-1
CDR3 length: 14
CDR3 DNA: TGTGCCTTAAGGGCAGGGGGCCCCGGGGCTGAAGCTTTCTTT
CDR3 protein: CALRAGGPGAEAFF

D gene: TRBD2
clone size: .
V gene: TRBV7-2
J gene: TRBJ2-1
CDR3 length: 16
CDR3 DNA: TGTGCCAGCAGCTTAGTTGGCGGGAGTACCCACAATGAGCAGTTCTTC
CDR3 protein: CASSLVGGSTHNEQFF

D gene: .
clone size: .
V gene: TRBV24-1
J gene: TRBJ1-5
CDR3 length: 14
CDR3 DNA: TGTGCCACCAGTAACCCGGTGGACAATCAGCCCCAGCATTTT
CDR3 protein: CATSNPVDNQPQHF

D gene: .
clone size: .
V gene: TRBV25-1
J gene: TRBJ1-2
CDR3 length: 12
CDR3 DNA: TGTGCCAGCAGGAGGCAGGGGCATGGCTACACCTTC
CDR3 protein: CASRRQGHGYTF

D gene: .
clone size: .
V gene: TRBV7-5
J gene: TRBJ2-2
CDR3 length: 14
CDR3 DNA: TGTGCCAGAAGCTTAGGGCAGGAGGCCGGGGAGCTGTTTTTT
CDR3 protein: CARSLGQEAGELFF

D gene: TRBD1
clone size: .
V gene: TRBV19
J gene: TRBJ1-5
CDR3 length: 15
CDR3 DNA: TGTGCCAGTAGTATAGGAACAGGGGCAGGGCAGCCCCAGCATTTT
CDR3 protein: CASSIGTGAGQPQHF

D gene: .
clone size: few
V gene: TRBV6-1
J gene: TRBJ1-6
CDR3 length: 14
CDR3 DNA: TGTGCCAGCAGTGAATCGGGTGGGAATTCACCCCTCCACTTT
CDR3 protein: CASSESGGNSPLHF

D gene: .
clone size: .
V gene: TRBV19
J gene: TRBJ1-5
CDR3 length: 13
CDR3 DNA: TGTGCCAGTAGGGAGCAGGGCGGTCAGCCCCAGCATTTT
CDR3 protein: CASREQGGQPQHF

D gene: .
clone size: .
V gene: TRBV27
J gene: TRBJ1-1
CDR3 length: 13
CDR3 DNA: TGTGCCAGCAGTCGTGGACGGGTGGGTGAAGCTTTCTTT
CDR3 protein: CASSRGRVGEAFF

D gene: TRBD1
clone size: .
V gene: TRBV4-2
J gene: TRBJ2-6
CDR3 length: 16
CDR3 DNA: TGTGCCAGCAGCCAAAGACAGGGAACCGGGGCCAACGTCCTGACTTTC
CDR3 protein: CASSQRQGTGANVLTF

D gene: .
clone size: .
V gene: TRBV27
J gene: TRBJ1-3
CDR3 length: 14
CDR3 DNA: TGTGCCAGCAGTTTTGCGGGCCCTGGAAACACCATATATTTT
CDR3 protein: CASSFAGPGNTIYF